These 7 T cell receptor beta chains were sequenced from one sample in a study of blood T cell repertoires in COVID-19. Assay: immunoSEQ multiplex PCR; the TCRdb copy retains only in-frame clones and omits some. This table has some 150,000 clones, roughly four fifths appearing once. Sequenced sample: peripheral blood. Receptor source: a human donor in a cohort sampled during active COVID-19.

This clone appeared a few times. The gene calls are TRBV18 and TRBJ1-6; D gene ambiguous. Germline CDR1 reads KGHSH; CDR2 reads LQKENI. The CDR3 spans 14 residues. V was trimmed by 8 bases and J by 16 bases, leaving 24 bases between them. The CDR3 protein is CASPVLEVKPCLHF. CDR3 nucleotide sequence: TGTGCCAGCCCGGTCTTGGAGGTGAAGCCGTGTCTCCACTTT.

The chain employs TRBV6-5 and TRBJ1-1, with 11 bases lining up with TRBD1. Germline V gene data show CDR1 as MNHEY and CDR2 as SVGAGI. J gave up 6 bases and V 6 bases, and 9 bases lay outside the gene matches. The CDR3 sequence is 15 residues long. The CDR3, as DNA: TGTGCCAGCAGGCGCGCTGGACAGGGGGCAGCTGAAGCTTTCTTT. Its translation: CASRRAGQGAAEAFF.

The chain recombines TRBV10-1 with TRBJ1-2, with TRBD1 identical over 8 bases. The V and J ends lost 4 bases and 4 bases, in that order; junction bases with no gene match: 5. The CDR3 length is 14 residues. Germline CDR1 WNHNN, CDR2 SYGVQD (reference sequence). Here the CDR3 DNA reads TGCGCCAGCAGTGCTCTAGGACAGGGCTATGGCTACACCTTC. This sequence encodes CASSALGQGYGYTF.

The genes are TRBV25-1 and TRBJ1-6; D is possibly TRBD1 (6 bases). CDR1 and CDR2 (germline): MGHDK, SYGVNS. The CDR3 covers 12 residues. V was cut by 10 bases and J by 8 bases, with 12 bases left in between. The CDR3 region has the DNA TGTGCCACCCAGGGGTCCGATTCACCCCTCCACTTT. It is translated as CATQGSDSPLHF.

J is TRBJ2-6 and V is TRBV3-1 (or the pseudogene TRBV3-2); the D is unclear. From germline, CDR1 is LGHDT and CDR2 YNNKEL (reference sequence). This CDR3 has 17 amino acids. V lost 4 bases and J lost 2, with 15 bases in between. CDR3 sequence reads: CASSPSMRGAGANVLTF. The CDR3 DNA reads TGTGCCAGCAGCCCCAGCATGAGAGGAGCTGGGGCCAACGTCCTGACTTTC.

This sequence joins TRBV19 and TRBJ1-5; 9 bases match TRBD1. The CDR3 extends over 16 amino acids. In germline, CDR1 is LNHDA, CDR2 SQIVND (reference sequence). The trim removed 3 bases at V and 2 bases at J, leaving 5 bases unmatched. CDR3 sequence: CASSIRGQGGNQPQHF. The DNA for the CDR3 is TGTGCCAGTAGTATCAGGGGACAGGGAGGCAATCAGCCCCAGCATTTT. Full variable domain (missing parts from reference TRBV19 and TRBJ1-5): DGGITQSPKYLFRKEGQNVTLSCEQNLNHDAMYWYRQDPGQGLRLIYYSQIVNDFQKGDIAEGYSVSREKKESFPLTVTSAQKNPTAFYLCASSIRGQGGNQPQHFGDGTRLSIL.

This rearrangement joins TRBV18 to TRBJ1-1, with D possibly TRBD1 on 6 matching bases. CDR3 length equals 15 residues. Germline V CDR1 and CDR2: KGHSH, LQKENI. V was clipped by 3 bases and J by 3 bases, with 14 bases between them. The CDR3, as DNA: TGTGCCAGCTCACCGATGGGGGCGGCGTACACTGAAGCTTTCTTT. Its protein product is CASSPMGAAYTEAFF.